One T cell receptor beta chain is described in this entry. These data originate in a study of blood T cell repertoires in COVID-19. Study in general: Spain, Italy and the United States supplied samples that represented acute and convalescent COVID-19.

Original methodology: The authors estimated nucleated cell counts from reference gene primer amplification. The method was immunoSEQ multiplex PCR; TCRdb's version includes in-frame clones alone and lacks a portion of them. The V and J calls and clone size come from that table; D and trimming were worked out from the DNA. Seen here are 210,000 or so clones, more than 70% observed once, and the top ten hold less than 3.5%. Germline CDR1 DFQATT, CDR2 SNEGSKA (reference sequence). This CDR3 region has 13 residues. Trimming cost V 6 bases and J 8 bases; bases outside gene matches: 10. What was sequenced was peripheral blood. The V call is TRBV20-1, the J call TRBJ2-1; 7 nucleotides line up with TRBD1. The receptor was isolated from a man aged 45-65 years with active or convalescent COVID-19. CDR3 DNA: TGCAGTGCCAGTGGGACAGCCCCCCATGAGCAGTTCTTC. It codes for CSASGTAPHEQFF.